A single TCR beta chain is shown here with its context. Antigen unknown. The source of the sample is a study of blood T cells in healthy people across ages. V lost 6 bases, J lost 5 bases, and 17 bases stayed unmatched. Looked up from germline, CDR1 is MNHEY and CDR2 is SVGEGT. The length of the CDR3 is 17 residues. PCR was performed a second time for about 6 to 12 cycles using a sample-barcoded 5' primer and a J-beta primer mix. Via MiXCR, TCRdb re-called the 5' RACE reads, giving one row per CDR3 protein. Here the sample spans some 700,000 distinct CDR3 sequences, 20% to 25% being singletons. Findings and limits, study-wide: Possibly, changes in expanded clonotypes were confounded because donor CMV status was unknown. It was held that diversity estimates obtained from one million T cells represented underestimates. Getting older went along with TCR beta diversity per million T cells dropping roughly linearly. Researchers report that TCR beta diversity correlated strongly with naive T cell percentage.

V is TRBV6-2 or TRBV6-3 and J is TRBJ2-5, with 8 bases that match TRBD1. Sequencing was performed on blood. The receptor was derived from a man aged 70-80 years in good health. The CDR3 nucleotides read TGTGCCAGCAGCCACCGGGACAGGCCCGGGTTTTTGGAGACCCAGTACTTC. This sequence encodes CASSHRDRPGFLETQYF.